This entry describes one T cell receptor beta chain. People in the exposed group encountered a COVID-19 case within 2 weeks before entering the study. This record comes from a study of blood T cell repertoires in COVID-19. As handled by the study authors: Reference gene primer amplification yielded estimated nucleated cell counts. The table came from immunoSEQ multiplex PCR; TCRdb's copy has only in-frame clones and leaves some out. D and trimming come from the DNA, and the V and J calls and clone size come from that table. The profile shows 250,000 or so clones, around 93% of them singletons. This CDR3 spans 17 amino acids. The V and J ends lost 5 bases and 0 bases respectively, with 19 bases between them. Germline V gives CDR1 LNHDA, CDR2 SQIVND (reference sequence).

The chain has TRBV19 and TRBJ1-2; D possibly corresponds to TRBD1 (6 bases). This TCR was recovered from a man between 40 and 49 years old who had been exposed to COVID-19. The sequenced sample consisted of PBMCs or T cells enriched from blood (not recorded which). CDR3 nucleotide sequence: TGTGCCAGTAGTGCCACAGGGAAAGGGTGGACTAACTATGGCTACACCTTC. This encodes CASSATGKGWTNYGYTF.